This T cell receptor beta chain was recorded in a study of blood T cell repertoires in COVID-19. Overall study: Acute-phase and convalescent COVID-19 samples originated in the United States, Italy and Spain. Sources were T cells, B-cell-depleted T cells, or PBMCs; the material itself was cDNA or gDNA.

Per the original methods: Reference gene primer amplification in the assay estimated nucleated cell counts. Generated by immunoSEQ multiplex PCR, the TCRdb table keeps only in-frame clones and is missing some. From that table come the V and J calls and clone size; the DNA was used to work out D and trimming. The table has a few hundred thousand clones, around 90% seen once. Recruited during active infection, patients (from Seattle) were subsequently followed longitudinally. The TCR was taken from a woman aged 55-70 years with COVID-19, enrolled during active disease. The sequencing sample was made of peripheral blood.

DNA of the CDR3: TGTGCCAGCAGCTTGGTTAGAGGGACTAAATGGGGCCGAGAGACCCAGTACTTC. It translates to CASSLVRGTKWGRETQYF. The genes are TRBV7-2 and TRBJ2-5; 7 bases are shared with TRBD2. Germline CDR1 is SGHTA and CDR2 is FQGNSA. The CDR3 runs to 18 residues. After removal of 3 bases from V and 4 bases from J, the junction contained 17 bases not matched to a gene.